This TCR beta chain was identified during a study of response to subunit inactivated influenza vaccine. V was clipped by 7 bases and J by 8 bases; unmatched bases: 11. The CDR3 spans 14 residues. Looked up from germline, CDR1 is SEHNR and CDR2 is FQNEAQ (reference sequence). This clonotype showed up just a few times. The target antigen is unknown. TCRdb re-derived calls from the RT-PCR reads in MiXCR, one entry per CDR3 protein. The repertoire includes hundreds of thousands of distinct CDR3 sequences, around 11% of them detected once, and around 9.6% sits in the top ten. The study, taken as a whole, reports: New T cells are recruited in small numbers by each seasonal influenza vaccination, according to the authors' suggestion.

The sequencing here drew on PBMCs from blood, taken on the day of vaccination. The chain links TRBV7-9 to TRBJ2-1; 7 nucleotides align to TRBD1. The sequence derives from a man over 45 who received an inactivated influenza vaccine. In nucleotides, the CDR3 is TGTGCCAGCACCAATAGAACAGGGGAGTATGAGCAGTTCTTC. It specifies CASTNRTGEYEQFF.